The T cell receptor (beta chain) under discussion was sequenced for a study of T-cell memory formation after mild COVID-19. The germline gives CDR1 SGHTA, CDR2 FQGTGA. J lost 4 bases, V lost 5 bases, and 8 bases had no gene match. This CDR3 spans 15 amino acids. TCRdb re-analysed the 5' RACE reads in MiXCR, keeping a single row per CDR3 protein. The sample has some 450,000 distinct CDR3 sequences; roughly 17% are singletons. This clonotype was counted between two and nine times. The origin of this receptor is a man aged 18-30 years who had mild COVID-19 (a few samples of this study predate the infection). Cell type and time point are not known. The sequenced sample was PBMCs or a T cell subset sorted from them (not recorded which). The genes are TRBV7-3 and TRBJ2-1, with 7 positions matching TRBD2. As DNA, the CDR3 is TGTGCCAGCAGCCCCCCAGGAGCGGGGTACAATGAGCAGTTCTTC. Translating gives CASSPPGAGYNEQFF.